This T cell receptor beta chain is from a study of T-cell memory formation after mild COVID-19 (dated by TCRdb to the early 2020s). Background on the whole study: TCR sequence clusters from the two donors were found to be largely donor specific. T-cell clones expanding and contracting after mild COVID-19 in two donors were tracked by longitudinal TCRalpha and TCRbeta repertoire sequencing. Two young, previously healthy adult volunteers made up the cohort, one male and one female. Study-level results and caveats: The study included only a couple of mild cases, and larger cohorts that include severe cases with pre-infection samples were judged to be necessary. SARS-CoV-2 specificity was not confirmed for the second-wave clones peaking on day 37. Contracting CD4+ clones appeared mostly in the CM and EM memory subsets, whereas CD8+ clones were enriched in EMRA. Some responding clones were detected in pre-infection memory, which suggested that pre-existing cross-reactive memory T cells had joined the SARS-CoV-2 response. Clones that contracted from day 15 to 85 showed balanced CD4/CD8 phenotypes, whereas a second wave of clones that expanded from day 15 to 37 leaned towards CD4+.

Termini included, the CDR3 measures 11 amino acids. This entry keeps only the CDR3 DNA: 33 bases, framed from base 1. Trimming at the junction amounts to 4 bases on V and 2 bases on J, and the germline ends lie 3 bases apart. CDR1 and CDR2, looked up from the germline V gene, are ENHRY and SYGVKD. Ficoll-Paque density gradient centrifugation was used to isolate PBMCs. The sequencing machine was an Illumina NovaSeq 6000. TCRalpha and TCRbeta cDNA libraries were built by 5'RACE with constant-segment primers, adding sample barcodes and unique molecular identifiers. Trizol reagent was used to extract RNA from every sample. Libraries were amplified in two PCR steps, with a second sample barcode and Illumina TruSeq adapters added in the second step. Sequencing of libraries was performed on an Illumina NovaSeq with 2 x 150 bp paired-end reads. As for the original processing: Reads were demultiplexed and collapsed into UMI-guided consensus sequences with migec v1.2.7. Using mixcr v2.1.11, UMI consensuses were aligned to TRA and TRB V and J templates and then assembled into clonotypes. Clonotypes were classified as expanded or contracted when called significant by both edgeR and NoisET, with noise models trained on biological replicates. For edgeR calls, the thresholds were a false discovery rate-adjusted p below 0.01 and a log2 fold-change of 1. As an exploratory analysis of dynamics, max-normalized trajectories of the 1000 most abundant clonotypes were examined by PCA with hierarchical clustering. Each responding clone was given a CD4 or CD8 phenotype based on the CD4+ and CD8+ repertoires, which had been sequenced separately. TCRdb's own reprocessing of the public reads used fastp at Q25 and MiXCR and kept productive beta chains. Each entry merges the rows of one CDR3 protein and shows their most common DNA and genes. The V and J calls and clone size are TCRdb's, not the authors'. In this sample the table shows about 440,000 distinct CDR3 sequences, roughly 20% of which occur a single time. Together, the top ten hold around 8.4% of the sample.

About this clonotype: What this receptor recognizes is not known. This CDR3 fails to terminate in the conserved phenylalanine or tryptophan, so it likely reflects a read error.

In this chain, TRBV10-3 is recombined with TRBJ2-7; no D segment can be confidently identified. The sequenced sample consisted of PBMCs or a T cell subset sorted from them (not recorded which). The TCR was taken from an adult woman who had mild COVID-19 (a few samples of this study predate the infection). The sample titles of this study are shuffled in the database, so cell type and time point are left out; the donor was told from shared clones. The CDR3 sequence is CAISGAYEQYL. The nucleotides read TGTGCCATCAGTGGCGCCTACGAGCAGTACTTA.